A selection of T cell receptor beta chains follows, all from one sample in a study of T-cell reconstitution after alpha-beta-depleted transplantation in children. TCRdb reprocessed the PCR reads via MiXCR and lists one record per CDR3 protein. The sample lists about 590,000 distinct CDR3 sequences; 10% to 15% were seen once. Source: PBMCs, mostly from graft donor cells, taken 360 days after TCRalphabeta/CD19-depleted stem cell transplant. The origin of the receptors is a male patient aged 5 to 17 who had a stem cell transplant for acute myeloid leukemia, so the T cells may come from the graft donor. Each CDR3 is given with its conserved first and last residue. D genes are given only for firm matches. Only part of the rows carry a size: once, few, many, or a class if the clone is expanded.

clone_size,j_call,v_call,d_call,cdr3_nt,cdr3_aa
few,TRBJ2-6,TRBV20-1,TRBD1,TGCAGTGCCGGCCCGGGACAGGGGCTCTCTGGGGCCAACGTCCTGACTTTC,CSAGPGQGLSGANVLTF
NA,TRBJ2-7,TRBV3-1,TRBD1,TGTGCCACCGCGAGCGGGACAGGGGCCCTAGGGGAGCAGTACTTC,CATASGTGALGEQYF
few,TRBJ1-2,TRBV3-1,NA,TGTGCCAGCAGCCAAGAGGGGTCGTACTATGGCTACACCTTC,CASSQEGSYYGYTF
NA,TRBJ1-1,TRBV15,NA,TGTGCCACCAGCAGAGACACGGGGGTAATCGCTGAAGCTTTCTTT,CATSRDTGVIAEAFF
NA,TRBJ2-5,TRBV10-3,TRBD2,TGTGCCATCAGCGTAGCGGGAGAAGGGAAGGAGACCCAGTACTTC,CAISVAGEGKETQYF
many,TRBJ2-1,TRBV14,NA,TGTGCCAGCAGCCAAGATCGGACCATAGGGAATGAGCAGTTCTTC,CASSQDRTIGNEQFF
few,TRBJ1-1,TRBV28,NA,TGTGCCAGCAGTACCCCACTCCGGAACACTGAAGCTTTCTTT,CASSTPLRNTEAFF
few,TRBJ2-7,TRBV5-1,NA,TGCGCCAGCAGCAATGTACGGGCCTCCTTAAGTTTCTCCTACGAGCAGTACTTC,CASSNVRASLSFSYEQYF
NA,TRBJ2-7,TRBV29-1,TRBD2,TGCAGCGTTGATCTTAGCGGGAGCTCCTACGAGCAGTACTTC,CSVDLSGSSYEQYF
NA,TRBJ2-3,TRBV18,NA,TGTGCCAGCTCACCCCGGGACAGCACAGATACGCAGTATTTT,CASSPRDSTDTQYF
many,TRBJ2-7,TRBV20-1,TRBD2,TGCAGTGCTGCGGGAGCCTACGAGCAGTACTTC,CSAAGAYEQYF
many,TRBJ2-7,TRBV9,NA,TGTGCCAGCAGCGTAGGGGGCAGGGCCTACGAGCAGTACTTC,CASSVGGRAYEQYF
many,TRBJ2-2,TRBV7-3,TRBD2,TGTGCCAGCAGCCCCCCGAAGCGGGATACCGGGGAGCTGTTTTTT,CASSPPKRDTGELFF
few,TRBJ2-3,TRBV7-3,NA,TGTGCCAGCAGCTTAAATCCACTAGCCAGCACAGATACGCAGTATTTT,CASSLNPLASTDTQYF
few,TRBJ1-2,TRBV5-1,TRBD1,TGCGCCAGCAGCTTGGAGGGGACAGGGAAGAGCTATGGCTACACCTTC,CASSLEGTGKSYGYTF
NA,TRBJ2-3,TRBV15,NA,TGTGCCACCAGCAGAGATCCGGGGGGCGAGACGCAGTATTTT,CATSRDPGGETQYF
few,TRBJ2-1,TRBV12-3/TRBV12-4,TRBD1,TGTGCCAGCAGGACAGGGTATAACAATGAGCAGTTCTTC,CASRTGYNNEQFF
NA,TRBJ2-7,TRBV5-6,TRBD2,TGTGCCAGCAGCTCGACGGGACTAGCGGGAGAAAGAGCTAGGGAGCAGTACTTC,CASSSTGLAGERAREQYF
NA,TRBJ2-1,TRBV20-1,TRBD2,TGCAGTGCTCCGCTAGCGGTAACTGCCTATGAGCAGTTCTTC,CSAPLAVTAYEQFF
NA,TRBJ2-1,TRBV15,NA,TGTGCCACGAGAGTTCAGGGAATTAACAATGAGCAGTTCTTC,CATRVQGINNEQFF
few,TRBJ2-6,TRBV18,NA,TGTGCCAGCTCACCGCGGACAGCTGGGGCCAACGTCCTGACTTTC,CASSPRTAGANVLTF
NA,TRBJ2-7,TRBV7-7,NA,TGTGCTAGCAGCCCGAAGTGGGGTCCTCCCTACGAGCAGTACTTC,CASSPKWGPPYEQYF
NA,TRBJ2-1,TRBV27,TRBD1,TGTGCCAGCAGTCTCAAGGGACAGGGTGGTAATGAGCAGTTCTTC,CASSLKGQGGNEQFF